The next 19 T cell receptor beta chains were all read from a single sample in a study of naive and memory T cell subsets (dated by TCRdb to 2016 to 2017). Library preparation was by UMI-ligation and nested PCR. The sequencer listed for this sample is Illumina MiSeq. To cover both TRBC1 and TRBC2, the beta constant-region primer consisted of an equimolar mix of two oligonucleotides. TCRdb reprocessed the public reads (quality trimming at Q25 with fastp, clone calling with MiXCR) and kept in-frame beta chains. All rows with the same CDR3 protein become a single entry with the most common DNA and genes. The sample yields roughly 140,000 distinct CDR3 sequences; 15% to 20% were counted once. The ten largest clones capture about 0.15% of the sample. Sequencing was performed on naive CD4+ T cells from blood. What this sample's cell subset or site label stands for: naive T cells, CD45RA high CD27+. The source is a human donor in good health.

In its sample, this clonotype was seen a few times. V and J are TRBV5-4 and TRBJ2-3; possible D gene TRBD1, 5 bases. The germline CDR1 and CDR2 sequences are SGHNT and YYREEE (reference sequence). V gave up 2 bases and J gave up 0 bases, with 13 bases separating them. The CDR3 length is 16 residues. The CDR3 loop is CASSLGGAASTDTQYF. The CDR3 DNA sequence: TGTGCCAGCAGCTTAGGTGGGGCTGCTAGCACAGATACGCAGTATTTT.

The chain links TRBV6-1 to TRBJ2-1, with a weak D call TRBD2 (6 bases). The length of the CDR3 is 15 residues. The germline CDR1 and CDR2 sequences are MNHNS and SASEGT. V lost 3 bases and J lost 7, with 16 bases in between. The CDR3 sequence: CASSEGGWVLNEQFF. The CDR3 nucleotides are TGTGCCAGCAGTGAGGGAGGTTGGGTTTTGAATGAGCAGTTCTTC.

The V gene is TRBV9, the J gene TRBJ2-1, with D tentatively TRBD2 (6 bases). The germline V gene encodes CDR1 SGDLS and CDR2 YYNGEE. This CDR3 comprises 16 residues. The germline V and J ends were trimmed by 2 bases and 6 bases, with 18 bases remaining between them. This CDR3 is CASSVGGLSGGNEQFF. CDR3 DNA: TGTGCCAGCAGCGTGGGAGGACTATCTGGAGGCAATGAGCAGTTCTTC.

This clonotype was seen a few times. V gene TRBV9 combines with J gene TRBJ2-3; perhaps TRBD2 as D (5 bases). The length of the CDR3 is 16 residues. Germline CDR1 is SGDLS and CDR2 is YYNGEE. The germline V and J ends were trimmed by 0 bases and 0 bases, with 11 bases remaining between them. The CDR3 loop reads CASSVGQRSSTDTQYF. As DNA, the CDR3 is TGTGCCAGCAGCGTAGGCCAGCGGAGTAGCACAGATACGCAGTATTTT.

The chain recombines TRBV11-1 with TRBJ1-3; D ambiguous. The CDR3 totals 17 residues. Germline assignment: CDR1 SGHAT and CDR2 FQDESV (reference sequence). Trimming removed 2 bases from V and 0 bases from J, with 14 bases in between. In DNA, the CDR3 is TGTGCCAGCAGCTTATGGGCAAGCAAACCCTCTGGAAACACCATATATTTT. Protein sequence: CASSLWASKPSGNTIYF.

This clonotype was seen many times. The chain uses TRBV29-1 and TRBJ1-1, with D possibly TRBD1 on 5 matching bases. The CDR3 runs 12 residues. Between the trimmed V and J ends, which lost 5 bases and 4 bases, there was a span of 11 bases. Germline-derived CDR1 and CDR2 are SQVTM and ANQGSEA. Here the CDR3 reads CSVSGSTTEAFF. CDR3 coding DNA: TGCAGCGTTTCAGGGTCAACCACTGAAGCTTTCTTT.

This clonotype occurred many times. The chain carries TRBV6-5 and TRBJ1-1, with 7 positions matching TRBD1. Looked up from germline, CDR1 is MNHEY and CDR2 is SVGAGI. Unmatched junction bases numbered 4, after V lost 6 bases and J lost 0 bases. The CDR3 length is 14 residues. CDR3 amino acids: CASSRGQMNTEAFF. The CDR3, as DNA: TGTGCCAGCAGCAGGGGACAGATGAACACTGAAGCTTTCTTT.

Here the CDR3 DNA reads TGTGCCAGCAGCTTACACGGCAGAGAGTACCAAGAGACCCAGTACTTC. Amino acid sequence: CASSLHGREYQETQYF. The chain joins TRBV7-3 to TRBJ2-5; D uncertain. Germline assignment: CDR1 SGHTA and CDR2 FQGTGA. With 2 bases removed from V and 0 bases from J, the gap between germline ends came to 13 bases. This CDR3 region has 16 residues.

This clonotype was counted between two and nine times. The genes are TRBV7-6 and TRBJ2-5, with D maybe TRBD2 (7 bases). This CDR3 spans 14 amino acids. V lost 9 bases and J 1 base, leaving 15 bases between the germline ends. CDR1 and CDR2 from the germline V gene are SGHVS and FNYEAQ. The CDR3 sequence is CASPRRGGQETQYF. Written as DNA, the CDR3 is TGTGCCAGTCCTCGGAGGGGGGGCCAAGAGACCCAGTACTTC.

This clonotype has more than one count but fewer than ten. The rearrangement joins TRBV19 to TRBJ2-1; D perhaps matches TRBD1 (7 bases). Trimming pared 9 bases from V and 5 bases from J, leaving 23 bases between. This CDR3 region has 16 residues. Per germline, CDR1 LNHDA and CDR2 SQIVND (reference sequence). For the CDR3, the DNA is TGTGCCAGCCAGGGGGGTGCGGGACTGGGCGACAATGAGCAGTTCTTC. It codes for CASQGGAGLGDNEQFF.

About this clonotype: This may arise from a read error, as a much more abundant clone is one base away. The V gene is TRBV6-2 or TRBV6-3, the J gene TRBJ1-5, with unresolved D. The germline gives CDR1 MNHEY, CDR2 SVGEGT. This CDR3 has 14 residues. The CDR3 DNA reads TGTGCCAGCAGTTACGGCGGCTACAATCAGCCCCAGAATTTT. As protein: CASSYGGYNQPQNF.

This clonotype showed up just a few times. The chain carries TRBV12-3 or TRBV12-4 and TRBJ2-1, with TRBD2 identical over 15 bases. J lost 7 bases, V lost 6 bases, and 28 bases had no gene match. The CDR3 loop spans 23 amino acids. For the CDR3, the DNA is TGTGCCAGCAGCCCTGGAGTGGGTAGGGTCGGACTAGCGGGAGGGTGGGGATGGAATGAGCAGTTCTTC. Its protein product is CASSPGVGRVGLAGGWGWNEQFF.

This clonotype was seen only once. The chain employs TRBV19 and TRBJ1-5, with D possibly being TRBD1 (5 bases). Trimming pared 6 bases from V and 2 bases from J, leaving 17 bases between. The CDR3 sequence is 16 residues long. The germline gives CDR1 LNHDA, CDR2 SQIVND (reference sequence). The DNA of the CDR3 is TGTGCCAGTAGACGCCAGGGAGGGGAAGGCAATCAGCCCCAGCATTTT. The encoded protein is CASRRQGGEGNQPQHF.

The chain recombines TRBV12-3 or TRBV12-4 with TRBJ2-2; D not resolved. V lost 5 bases to trimming and J lost 1 base, with 11 bases between them. The CDR3 is made up of 15 amino acids. CDR3 sequence: CASSPLTRNTGELFF. As DNA, the CDR3 is TGTGCCAGCAGTCCGTTGACAAGGAACACCGGGGAGCTGTTTTTT.

A few counts support this clonotype. The chain joins TRBV9 to TRBJ2-1; 9 nucleotides line up with TRBD2. CDR1 is SGDLS and CDR2 is YYNGEE in the germline V gene. The CDR3 extends over 15 amino acids. Losses at the gene ends were 0 bases for V and 6 bases for J; bases not matched to a gene: 4. The DNA of the CDR3 is TGTGCCAGCAGCGTAGGGGCGGGAGGGGGCAATGAGCAGTTCTTC. Protein: CASSVGAGGGNEQFF.

The chain uses TRBV20-1 and TRBJ1-1; weak D call: TRBD1 (5 bases). V was clipped by 1 base and J by 7 bases, with 13 bases between them. The CDR3 totals 13 residues. CDR1 and CDR2 (germline): DFQATT, SNEGSKA (reference sequence). Here the CDR3 DNA reads TGCAGTGCTAGAGCCAGGGCAGGTAGTGAAGCTTTCTTT. It encodes CSARARAGSEAFF.

This clonotype appeared a few times. This chain joins TRBV2 and TRBJ2-1, with TRBD2 matching 9 bases. From germline, CDR1 is SNHLY and CDR2 FYNNEI. Trimming took 6 bases from V and 9 from J; bases not matched to a gene: 6. This CDR3 contains 13 residues. CDR3 DNA: TGTGCCAGCAGGGCTAGCGGGATAGGTGAGCAGTTCTTC. It translates to CASRASGIGEQFF.

This rearrangement joins TRBV5-1 to TRBJ1-2; 8 nucleotides line up with TRBD1. V lost 4 bases, J lost 9 bases, and 8 bases stayed unmatched. The CDR3 covers 13 residues. Germline CDR1 SGHRS, CDR2 YFSETQ. The CDR3 loop is CASSLDGQGSYTF. The DNA for the CDR3 is TGCGCCAGCAGCCTTGACGGACAGGGAAGCTACACCTTC.

The V gene is TRBV24-1, the J gene TRBJ2-3, with TRBD2 matching over 11 bases. The CDR3 is made up of 17 amino acids. The germline V gene has CDR1 KGHDR and CDR2 SFDVKD. The J segment lost 4 bases and the V segment lost 2 bases, leaving 7 bases of the junction unmatched. CDR3 sequence: CATSDYALAGVPDTQYF. Here the CDR3 DNA reads TGTGCCACCAGTGATTACGCACTAGCGGGAGTCCCAGATACGCAGTATTTT.